Shown below are 18 T cell receptor beta chains from a single sample sequenced in a study of shared clonotypes between healthy human individuals. TCRdb's copy holds only in-frame clones and misses some; the assay was immunoSEQ multiplex PCR. This table holds 530,000 or so clones, 60% to 80% found once. The sample consisted of PBMCs. These receptors were taken from a woman between 40 and 50 years old in good health. Some clones in this sample may be carry-over from other donors' samples.

CDR3: CASSLDQASYEQYF. The CDR3 coding sequence is TGCGCCAGCAGCTTGGACCAAGCATCCTACGAGCAGTACTTC. The chain uses TRBV5-1 and TRBJ2-7, with D uncertain. This CDR3 contains 14 residues. Germline loops: CDR1 SGHRS, CDR2 YFSETQ. V was clipped by 0 bases and J by 1 base, with 8 bases between them.

The J gene is TRBJ2-4, the V gene TRBV15; no clear D. Per germline, CDR1 LNHNV and CDR2 YYDKDF (reference sequence). With 4 bases removed from V and 0 bases from J, the gap between germline ends came to 13 bases. There are 16 residues in the CDR3. DNA for the CDR3: TGTGCCACCAGCACAACAACCCGTCCAGCCAAAAACATTCAGTACTTC. Protein: CATSTTTRPAKNIQYF.

This clone was found once. The chain joins TRBV28 to TRBJ1-5; TRBD1 is a possible D gene (6 bases). CDR1 is MDHEN, CDR2 SYDVKM, per germline. The V end lost 5 bases, the J end lost 0 bases, and 20 bases lay between the germline ends. The CDR3 sequence is 18 residues long. CDR3 bases: TGTGCCAGCAGTCTAATCAGGGGACTCACAAATAGCAATCAGCCCCAGCATTTT. It translates to CASSLIRGLTNSNQPQHF.

This clone was detected only once. The chain carries TRBV7-6 and TRBJ2-7, with 9 bases aligning to TRBD1. The V segment lost 0 bases and the J segment 3 bases; nucleotides outside the gene matches: 6. There are 16 residues in the CDR3. Germline V CDR1 and CDR2: SGHVS, FNYEAQ. The CDR3 is CASSLAPGTGHYEQYF. The CDR3 DNA reads TGTGCCAGCAGCTTAGCCCCCGGGACAGGGCACTACGAGCAGTACTTC.

CDR3 sequence: CASREAGGDGNTIYF. CDR3 bases: TGTGCCAGCAGAGAAGCAGGGGGTGACGGAAACACCATATATTTT. The V and J genes are TRBV6-4 and TRBJ1-3, with 7 bases that match TRBD1. J was trimmed by 4 bases and V by 6 bases; bases with no gene match: 9. CDR3 length: 15 amino acids. The germline V gene has CDR1 MRHNA and CDR2 SNTAGT.

The chain employs TRBV19 and TRBJ2-7; maybe TRBD1 (6 bases). CDR3 size: 13 residues. CDR1 and CDR2 from the germline V gene are LNHDA and SQIVND (reference sequence). V was cut by 5 bases and J by 5 bases, with 13 bases left in between. CDR3: CASSRSRGNEQYF. The CDR3 nucleotides are TGTGCCAGTAGTCGTTCCAGGGGCAACGAGCAGTACTTC.

V and J are TRBV21-1 and TRBJ2-5; the table calls TRBD2, which could not be checked here. TRBV21-1 is listed as a pseudogene. The CDR3 is 20 amino acids. The CDR3 DNA follows: TGTGCCAGCAGCAATAGCGTTAGCGGGAGTCATAAGGGGCCACAAGAGACCCAGTACTTC. Its protein product is CASSNSVSGSHKGPQETQYF.

This clone has more than one count but fewer than ten. The chain joins TRBV4-2 to TRBJ2-7; TRBD1 matches at 7 bases. This CDR3 is 15 amino acids long. The germline V gene encodes CDR1 LGHNA and CDR2 YNFKEQ. Germline trimming cut 2 bases from V and 2 bases from J; bases unmatched to any gene: 6. CDR3 nucleotide sequence: TGTGCCAGCAGCCAAAGGACAGGACCCACCTACGAGCAGTACTTC. Translation gives CASSQRTGPTYEQYF.

This chain joins TRBV30 and TRBJ1-1; D gene uncertain. The CDR3 is 14 amino acids. Germline V gene sequence: CDR1 GTSNPN, CDR2 SVGIG (reference sequence). Between the trimmed V and J ends, which lost 2 bases and 5 bases, there was a span of 15 bases. The CDR3 DNA sequence: TGTGCCTGGAGTCTCTATCCCGAGATAACTGAAGCTTTCTTT. Its translation: CAWSLYPEITEAFF.

Written as DNA, the CDR3 is TGTGCTAGGCGCCTAGCGGGAGCCCCCTCCTACGAGCAGTACTTC. This encodes CARRLAGAPSYEQYF. The rearrangement joins TRBV12-5 to TRBJ2-7, with 10 bases lining up with TRBD2. Unmatched junction bases numbered 8, after V lost 9 bases and J lost 0 bases. This CDR3 is 15 amino acids long. In germline, CDR1 is LGHNT, CDR2 FRNRAP.

This clone turned up a few times. This chain uses TRBV5-1 with TRBJ2-3; tentatively, D is TRBD1 or TRBD2 (5 bases each). V lost 5 bases and J lost 5, with 18 bases in between. The germline CDR1 and CDR2 sequences are SGHRS and YFSETQ. This CDR3 has 15 amino acids. CDR3 sequence: CASSQGLSRGDTQYF. CDR3 DNA sequence: TGCGCCAGCAGTCAAGGACTCTCGAGGGGAGATACGCAGTATTTT. The full variable domain, in which reference TRBV5-1 and TRBJ2-3 provide the parts outside the CDR3, is KAGVTQTPRYLIKTRGQQVTLSCSPISGHRSVSWYQQTPGQGLQFLFEYFSETQRNKGNFPGRFSGRQFSNSRSEMNVSTLELGDSALYLCASSQGLSRGDTQYFGPGTRLTVL.

The CDR3 sequence: CASTPGQIETQYF. In nucleotides, the CDR3 is TGTGCCAGCACCCCGGGACAGATCGAGACCCAGTACTTC. The chain couples TRBV28 to TRBJ2-5; 7 nucleotides line up with TRBD1. CDR1 is MDHEN, CDR2 SYDVKM, per germline. The CDR3 loop spans 13 amino acids. The ends lost 7 bases at V and 5 bases at J; junction bases unmatched: 7. The whole variable domain, remainder taken from reference TRBV28 and TRBJ2-5, is DVKVTQSSRYLVKRTGEKVFLECVQDMDHENMFWYRQDPGLGLRLIYFSYDVKMKEKGDIPEGYSVSREKKERFSLILESASTNQTSMYLCASTPGQIETQYFGPGTRLLVL.

On this clone itself: A read error is likely here: a far larger clone is one base away. The CDR3 DNA reads as TGCGCCAGCAGCCAAGGTGCCGAGGGGGCTTTGGGCTACACCTTC. It is translated as CASSQGAEGALGYTF. The chain joins TRBV4-3 to TRBJ1-2, with 7 bases aligning to TRBD1. The CDR3 spans 15 residues. CDR1 LGHNA and CDR2 YSLEER come from the germline V gene. Trimming took 1 base from V and 8 from J; bases not matched to a gene: 10.

V and J are TRBV27 and TRBJ2-3; D perhaps matches TRBD2 (6 bases). There are 12 residues in the CDR3. Trimming shortened V by 5 bases and J by 10 bases, and 13 bases separated the two germline ends. Germline CDR1 is MNHEY and CDR2 is SMNVEV (reference sequence). The CDR3 DNA reads as TGTGCCAGCAGTCCAGGGACTCAGTCGCAGTATTTT. Protein sequence: CASSPGTQSQYF.

There are a few counts of this clone. This chain joins TRBV6-4 and TRBJ1-2, with 8 bases lining up with TRBD1. The CDR3 totals 15 residues. The V gene end was trimmed by 6 bases and the J gene end by 5 bases; junction bases not matched to a gene: 11. The germline CDR1 and CDR2 sequences are MRHNA and SNTAGT. The CDR3 DNA reads TGTGCCAGCAGGGAAGCAGGGGGCGCGGGGTATGGCTACACCTTC. Amino acids: CASREAGGAGYGYTF.

This clone was seen a few times. This chain connects TRBV6-1 to TRBJ1-6; D might be TRBD1 (6 bases). CDR1 is MNHNS, CDR2 SASEGT, per germline. Trimming removed 3 bases at V and 6 bases at J, with 12 bases between. This CDR3 is built from 15 residues. CDR3 loop: CASSDEDSGNSPLHF. The CDR3 nucleotides are TGTGCCAGCAGTGATGAGGACAGTGGTAATTCACCCCTCCACTTT.

J is TRBJ1-1 and V is TRBV11-2, with no clear D. CDR3 size: 13 residues. Germline V lookup: CDR1 SGHAT, CDR2 FQNNGV. V lost 3 bases to trimming and J lost 3 bases, with 8 bases between them. The CDR3 region is CASSFAGHTEAFF. The CDR3, as DNA: TGTGCCAGCAGCTTTGCTGGGCACACTGAAGCTTTCTTT.

As concerns this clone: Other nucleotide sequences in the sample specify the same CDR3. The chain has TRBV4-3 and TRBJ2-6; D unclear. The CDR3 spans 16 residues. V lost 0 bases and J lost 0, with 6 bases in between. Per germline, CDR1 LGHNA and CDR2 YSLEER. CDR3 in DNA: TGCGCCAGCAGCCAAGATGGGTCCTCTGGGGCCAACGTCCTGACTTTC. It codes for CASSQDGSSGANVLTF.